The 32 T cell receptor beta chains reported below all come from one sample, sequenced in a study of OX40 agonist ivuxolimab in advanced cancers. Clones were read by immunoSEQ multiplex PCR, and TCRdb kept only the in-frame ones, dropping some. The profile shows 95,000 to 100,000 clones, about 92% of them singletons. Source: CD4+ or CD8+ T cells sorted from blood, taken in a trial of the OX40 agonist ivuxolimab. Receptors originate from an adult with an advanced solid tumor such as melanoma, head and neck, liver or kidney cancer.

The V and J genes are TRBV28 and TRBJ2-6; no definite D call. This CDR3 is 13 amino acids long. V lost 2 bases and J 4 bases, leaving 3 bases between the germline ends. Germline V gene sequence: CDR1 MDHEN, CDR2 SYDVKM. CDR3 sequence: CASSLAGANVLTF. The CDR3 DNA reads TGTGCCAGCAGTTTAGCGGGGGCCAACGTCCTGACTTTC.

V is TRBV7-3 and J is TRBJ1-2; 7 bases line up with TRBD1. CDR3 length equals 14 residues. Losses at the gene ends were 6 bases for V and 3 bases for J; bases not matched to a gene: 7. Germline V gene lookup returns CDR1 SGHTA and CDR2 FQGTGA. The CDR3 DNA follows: TGTGCCAGCAGTCAGGACAGGAGTGACTATGGCTACACCTTC. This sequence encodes CASSQDRSDYGYTF. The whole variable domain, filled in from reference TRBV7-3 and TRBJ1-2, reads GAGVSQTPSNKVTEKGKYVELRCDPISGHTALYWYRQSLGQGPEFLIYFQGTGAADDSGLPNDRFFAVRPEGSVSTLKIQRTERGDSAVYLCASSQDRSDYGYTFGSGTRLTVV.

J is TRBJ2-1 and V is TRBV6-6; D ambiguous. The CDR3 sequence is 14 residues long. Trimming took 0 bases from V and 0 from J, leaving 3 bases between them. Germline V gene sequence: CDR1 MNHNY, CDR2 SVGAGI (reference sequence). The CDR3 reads CASSYSISYNEQFF. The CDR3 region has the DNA TGTGCCAGCAGTTACTCGATCTCCTACAATGAGCAGTTCTTC.

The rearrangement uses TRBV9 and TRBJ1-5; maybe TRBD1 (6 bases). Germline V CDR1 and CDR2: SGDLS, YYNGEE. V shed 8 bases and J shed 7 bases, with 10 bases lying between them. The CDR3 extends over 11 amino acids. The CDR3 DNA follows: TGTGCCAGTGGGGGGGCCCAGCCCCAGCATTTT. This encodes CASGGAQPQHF.

The CDR3 reads CASSIGPAGGSGANVLTF. In DNA form, the CDR3 reads TGTGCCAGTAGTATAGGCCCAGCGGGGGGCTCTGGGGCCAACGTCCTGACTTTC. V and J are TRBV19 and TRBJ2-6; 9 nucleotides line up with TRBD2. There are 18 residues in the CDR3. Germline loops: CDR1 LNHDA, CDR2 SQIVND (reference sequence). V shed 1 base and J 0 bases; nucleotides not matched to a gene: 4.

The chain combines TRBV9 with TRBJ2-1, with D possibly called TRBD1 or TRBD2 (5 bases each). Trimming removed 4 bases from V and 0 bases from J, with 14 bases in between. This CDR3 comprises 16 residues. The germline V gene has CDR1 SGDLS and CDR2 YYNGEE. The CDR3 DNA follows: TGTGCCAGCAGCCCCCGGGGTACAGGCTCCTACAATGAGCAGTTCTTC. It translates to CASSPRGTGSYNEQFF. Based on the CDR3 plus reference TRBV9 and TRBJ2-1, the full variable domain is DSGVTQTPKHLITATGQRVTLRCSPRSGDLSVYWYQQSLDQGLQFLIQYYNGEERAKGNILERFSAQQFPDLHSELNLSSLELGDSALYFCASSPRGTGSYNEQFFGPGTRLTVL.

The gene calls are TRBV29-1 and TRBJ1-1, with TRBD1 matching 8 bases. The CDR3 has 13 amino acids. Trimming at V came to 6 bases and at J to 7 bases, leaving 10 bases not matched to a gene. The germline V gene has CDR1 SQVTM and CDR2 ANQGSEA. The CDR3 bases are TGCAGCGTACAGGGGGGGTTGCTTGTTGAAGCTTTCTTT. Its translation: CSVQGGLLVEAFF.

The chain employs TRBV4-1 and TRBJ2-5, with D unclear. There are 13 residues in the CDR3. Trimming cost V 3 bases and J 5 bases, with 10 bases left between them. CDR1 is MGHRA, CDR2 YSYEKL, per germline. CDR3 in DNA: TGCGCCAGCAGCCAGTGGAGAATGGAGACCCAGTACTTC. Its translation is CASSQWRMETQYF.

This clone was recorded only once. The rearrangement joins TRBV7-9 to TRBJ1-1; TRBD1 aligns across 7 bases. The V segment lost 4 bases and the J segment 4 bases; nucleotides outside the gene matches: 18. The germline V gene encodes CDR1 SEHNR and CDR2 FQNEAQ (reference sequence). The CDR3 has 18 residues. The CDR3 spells CASSSTRDRTTSFTEAFF. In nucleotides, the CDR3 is TGTGCCAGCAGCTCGACCAGGGACAGAACGACGTCCTTCACTGAAGCTTTCTTT.

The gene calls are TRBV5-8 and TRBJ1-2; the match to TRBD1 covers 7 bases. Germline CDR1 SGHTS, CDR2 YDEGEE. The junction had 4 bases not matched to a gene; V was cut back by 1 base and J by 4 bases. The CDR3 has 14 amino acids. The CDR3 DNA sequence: TGTGCCAGCAGCTTGCGGGGGACAGCCTATGGCTACACCTTC. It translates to CASSLRGTAYGYTF.

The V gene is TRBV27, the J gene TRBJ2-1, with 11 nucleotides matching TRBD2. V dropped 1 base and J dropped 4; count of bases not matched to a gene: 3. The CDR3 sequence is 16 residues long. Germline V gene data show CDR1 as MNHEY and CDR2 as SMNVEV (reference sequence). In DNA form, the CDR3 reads TGTGCCAGCAGTTTATACACTAGCGGGAGTTACAATGAGCAGTTCTTC. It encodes CASSLYTSGSYNEQFF.

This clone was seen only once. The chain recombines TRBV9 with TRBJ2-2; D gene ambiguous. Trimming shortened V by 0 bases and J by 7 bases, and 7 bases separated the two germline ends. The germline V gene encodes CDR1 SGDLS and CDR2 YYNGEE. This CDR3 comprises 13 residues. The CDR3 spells CASSVDGSGELFF. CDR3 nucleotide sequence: TGTGCCAGCAGCGTAGATGGCAGCGGGGAGCTGTTTTTT. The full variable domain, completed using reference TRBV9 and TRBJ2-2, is DSGVTQTPKHLITATGQRVTLRCSPRSGDLSVYWYQQSLDQGLQFLIQYYNGEERAKGNILERFSAQQFPDLHSELNLSSLELGDSALYFCASSVDGSGELFFGEGSRLTVL.

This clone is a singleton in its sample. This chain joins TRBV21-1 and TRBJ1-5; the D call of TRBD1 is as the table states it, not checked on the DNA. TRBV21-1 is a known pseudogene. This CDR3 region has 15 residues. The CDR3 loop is CASSKNTGYRQPQHF. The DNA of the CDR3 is TGTGCCAGCAGCAAAAATACAGGGTACCGGCAGCCCCAGCATTTT.

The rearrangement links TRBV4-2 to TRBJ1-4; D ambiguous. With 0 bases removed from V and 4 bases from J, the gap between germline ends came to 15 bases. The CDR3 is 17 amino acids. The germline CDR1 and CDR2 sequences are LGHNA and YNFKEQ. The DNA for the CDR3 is TGTGCCAGCAGCCAAGATCCCAACTACGGAGGTAATGAAAAACTGTTTTTT. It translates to CASSQDPNYGGNEKLFF.

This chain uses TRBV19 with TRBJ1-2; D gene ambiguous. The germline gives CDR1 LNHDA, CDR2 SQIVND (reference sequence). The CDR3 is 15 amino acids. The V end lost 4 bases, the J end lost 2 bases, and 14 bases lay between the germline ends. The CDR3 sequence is CASSNTRTGNYGYTF. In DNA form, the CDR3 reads TGTGCCAGTAGTAATACGCGGACGGGAAACTATGGCTACACCTTC. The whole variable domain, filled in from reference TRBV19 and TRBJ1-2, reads DGGITQSPKYLFRKEGQNVTLSCEQNLNHDAMYWYRQDPGQGLRLIYYSQIVNDFQKGDIAEGYSVSREKKESFPLTVTSAQKNPTAFYLCASSNTRTGNYGYTFGSGTRLTVV.

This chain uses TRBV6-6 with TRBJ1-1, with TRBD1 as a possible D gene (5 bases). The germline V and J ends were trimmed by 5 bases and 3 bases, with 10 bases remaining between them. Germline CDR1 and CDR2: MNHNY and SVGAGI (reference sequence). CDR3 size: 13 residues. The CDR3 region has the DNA TGTGCCAGCAGTAGCTGGGGGGACACTGAAGCTTTCTTT. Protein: CASSSWGDTEAFF.

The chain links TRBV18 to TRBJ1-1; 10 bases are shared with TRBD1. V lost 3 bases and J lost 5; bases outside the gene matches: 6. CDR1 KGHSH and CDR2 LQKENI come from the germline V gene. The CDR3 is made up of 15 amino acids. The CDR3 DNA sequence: TGTGCCAGCTCACCTTTGGGACAGGGGAAGACTGAAGCTTTCTTT. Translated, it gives CASSPLGQGKTEAFF. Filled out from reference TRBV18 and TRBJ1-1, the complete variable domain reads NAGVMQNPRHLVRRRGQEARLRCSPMKGHSHVYWYRQLPEEGLKFMVYLQKENIIDESGMPKERFSAEFPKEGPSILRIQQVVRGDSAAYFCASSPLGQGKTEAFFGQGTRLTVV.

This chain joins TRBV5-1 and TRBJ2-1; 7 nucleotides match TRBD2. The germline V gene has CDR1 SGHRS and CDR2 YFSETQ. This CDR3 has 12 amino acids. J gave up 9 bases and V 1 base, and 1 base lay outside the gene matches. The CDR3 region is CASSLREGEQFF. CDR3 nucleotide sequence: TGCGCCAGCAGCTTGAGGGAGGGTGAGCAGTTCTTC.

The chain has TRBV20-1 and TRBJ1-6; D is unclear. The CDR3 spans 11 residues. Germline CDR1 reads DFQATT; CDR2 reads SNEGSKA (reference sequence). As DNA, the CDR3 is TGCAGCCGCGGACCCAATTCACCCCTCCACTTT. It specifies CSRGPNSPLHF.

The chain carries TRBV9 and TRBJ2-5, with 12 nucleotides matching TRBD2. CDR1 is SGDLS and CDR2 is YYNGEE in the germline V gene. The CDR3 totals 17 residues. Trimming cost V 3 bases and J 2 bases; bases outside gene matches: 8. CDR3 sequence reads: CASSAETGLAGQETQYF. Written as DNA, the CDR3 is TGTGCCAGCAGCGCCGAGACGGGACTAGCGGGTCAAGAGACCCAGTACTTC.

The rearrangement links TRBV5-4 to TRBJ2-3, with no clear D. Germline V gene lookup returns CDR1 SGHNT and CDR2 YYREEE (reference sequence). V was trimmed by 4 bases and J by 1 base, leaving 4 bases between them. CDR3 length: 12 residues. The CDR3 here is CASSTGTDTQYF. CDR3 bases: TGTGCCAGCAGCACAGGCACAGATACGCAGTATTTT.

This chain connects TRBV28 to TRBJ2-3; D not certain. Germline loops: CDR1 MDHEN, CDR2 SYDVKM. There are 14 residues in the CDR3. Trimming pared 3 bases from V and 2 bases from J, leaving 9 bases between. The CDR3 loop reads CASSFRRITDTQYF. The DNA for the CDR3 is TGTGCCAGCAGTTTTCGTAGAATCACAGATACGCAGTATTTT.

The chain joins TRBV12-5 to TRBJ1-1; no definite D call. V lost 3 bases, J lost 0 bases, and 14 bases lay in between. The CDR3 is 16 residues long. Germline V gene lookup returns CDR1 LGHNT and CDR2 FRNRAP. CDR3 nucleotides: TGTGCTAGTGGTTTAGGTCCAAATTTAATGAACACTGAAGCTTTCTTT. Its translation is CASGLGPNLMNTEAFF.

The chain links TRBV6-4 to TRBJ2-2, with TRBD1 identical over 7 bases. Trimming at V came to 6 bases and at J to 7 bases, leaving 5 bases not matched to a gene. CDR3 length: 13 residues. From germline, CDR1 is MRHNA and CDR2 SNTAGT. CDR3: CASSRTGNGELFF. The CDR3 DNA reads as TGTGCCAGCAGCCGGACAGGCAACGGGGAGCTGTTTTTT.

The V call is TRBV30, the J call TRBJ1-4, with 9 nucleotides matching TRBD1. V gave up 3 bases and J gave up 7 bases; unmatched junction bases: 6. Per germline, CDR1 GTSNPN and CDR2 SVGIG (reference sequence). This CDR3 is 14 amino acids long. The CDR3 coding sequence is TGTGCCTGGAGGGGACAGGGAGGGACTGAAAAACTGTTTTTT. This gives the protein CAWRGQGGTEKLFF.

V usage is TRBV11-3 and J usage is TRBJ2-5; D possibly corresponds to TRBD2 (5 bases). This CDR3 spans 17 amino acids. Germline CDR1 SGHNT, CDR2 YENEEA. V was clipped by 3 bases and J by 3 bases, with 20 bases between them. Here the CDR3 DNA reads TGTGCCAGCAGCTTCCGATGGGTGGGAGAGGGAGAAGAGACCCAGTACTTC. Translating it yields CASSFRWVGEGEETQYF.

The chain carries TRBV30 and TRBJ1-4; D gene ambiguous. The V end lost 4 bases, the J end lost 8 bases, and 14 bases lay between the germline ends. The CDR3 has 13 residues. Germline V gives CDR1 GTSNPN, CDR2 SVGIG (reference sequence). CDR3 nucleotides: TGTGCCTGGAATCTCCGCCCGGGGGAAAAACTGTTTTTT. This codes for CAWNLRPGEKLFF.

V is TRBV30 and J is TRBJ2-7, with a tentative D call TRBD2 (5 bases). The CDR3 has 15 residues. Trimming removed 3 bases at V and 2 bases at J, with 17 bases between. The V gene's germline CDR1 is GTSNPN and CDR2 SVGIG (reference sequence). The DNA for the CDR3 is TGTGCCTGGAGCTACAGCGGATCCCGGGCCTACGAGCAGTACGTC. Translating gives CAWSYSGSRAYEQYV.

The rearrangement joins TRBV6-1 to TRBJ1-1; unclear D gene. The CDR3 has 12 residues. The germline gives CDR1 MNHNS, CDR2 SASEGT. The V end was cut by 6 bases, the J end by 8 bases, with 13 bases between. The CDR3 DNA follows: TGTGCCAGCAGCCTTCGGCGGGAAGAAGCTTTCTTT. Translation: CASSLRREEAFF.

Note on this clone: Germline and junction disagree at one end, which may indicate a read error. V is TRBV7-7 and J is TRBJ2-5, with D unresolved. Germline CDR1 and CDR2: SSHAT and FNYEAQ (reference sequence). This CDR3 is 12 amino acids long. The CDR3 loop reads CASSSDQETQYF. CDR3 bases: TGTGCTAGCAGCTCGGACCAAGAGACCCAGTACTTC.

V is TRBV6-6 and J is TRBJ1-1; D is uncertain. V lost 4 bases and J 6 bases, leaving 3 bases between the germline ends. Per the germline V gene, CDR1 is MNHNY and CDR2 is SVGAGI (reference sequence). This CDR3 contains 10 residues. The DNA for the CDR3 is TGTGCCAGCAGTTTGTCTGAAGCTTTCTTT. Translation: CASSLSEAFF.

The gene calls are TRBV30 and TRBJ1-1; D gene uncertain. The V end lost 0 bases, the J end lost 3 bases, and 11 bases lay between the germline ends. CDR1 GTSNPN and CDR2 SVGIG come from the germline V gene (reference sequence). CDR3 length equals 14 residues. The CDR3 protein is CAWSVGSGDTEAFF. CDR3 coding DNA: TGTGCCTGGAGTGTAGGGTCTGGAGACACTGAAGCTTTCTTT.